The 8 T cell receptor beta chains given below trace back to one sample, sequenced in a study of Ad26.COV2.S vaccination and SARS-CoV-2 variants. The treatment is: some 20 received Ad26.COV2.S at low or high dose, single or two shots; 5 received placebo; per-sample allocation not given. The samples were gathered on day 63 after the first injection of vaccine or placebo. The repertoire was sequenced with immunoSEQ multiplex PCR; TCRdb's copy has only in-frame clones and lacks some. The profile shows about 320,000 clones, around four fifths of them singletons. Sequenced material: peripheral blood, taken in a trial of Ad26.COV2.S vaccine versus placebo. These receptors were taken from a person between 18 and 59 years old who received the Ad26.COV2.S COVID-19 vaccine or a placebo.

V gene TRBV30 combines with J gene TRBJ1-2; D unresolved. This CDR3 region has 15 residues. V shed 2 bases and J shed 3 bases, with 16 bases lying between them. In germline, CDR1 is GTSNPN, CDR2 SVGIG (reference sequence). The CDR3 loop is CAWSRSVTWDYGYTF. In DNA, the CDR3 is TGTGCCTGGAGTCGGTCGGTGACTTGGGACTATGGCTACACCTTC.

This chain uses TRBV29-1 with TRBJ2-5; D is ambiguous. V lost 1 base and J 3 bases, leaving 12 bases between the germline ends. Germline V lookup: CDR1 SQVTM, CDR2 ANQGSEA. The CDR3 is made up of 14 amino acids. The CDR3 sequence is CSVEGRTVKETQYF. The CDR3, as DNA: TGCAGCGTTGAAGGGCGAACAGTGAAAGAGACCCAGTACTTC.

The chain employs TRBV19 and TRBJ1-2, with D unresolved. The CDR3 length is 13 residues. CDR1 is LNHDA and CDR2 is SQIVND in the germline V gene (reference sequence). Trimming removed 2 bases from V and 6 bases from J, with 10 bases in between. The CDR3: CASSITGSDGYTF. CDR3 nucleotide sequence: TGTGCCAGTAGTATAACCGGGTCAGATGGCTACACCTTC.

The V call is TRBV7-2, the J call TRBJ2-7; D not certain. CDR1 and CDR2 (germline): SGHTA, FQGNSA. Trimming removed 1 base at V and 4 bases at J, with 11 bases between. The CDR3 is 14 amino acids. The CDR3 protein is CASSLGSDPYEQYF. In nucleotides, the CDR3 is TGTGCCAGCAGCTTAGGATCTGACCCTTACGAGCAGTACTTC.

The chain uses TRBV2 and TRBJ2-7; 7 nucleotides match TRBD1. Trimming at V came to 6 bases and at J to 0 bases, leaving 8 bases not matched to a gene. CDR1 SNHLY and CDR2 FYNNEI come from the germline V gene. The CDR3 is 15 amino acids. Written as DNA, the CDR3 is TGTGCCAGCAGGCTGACAGGGTTTAGCTCCTACGAGCAGTACTTC. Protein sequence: CASRLTGFSSYEQYF. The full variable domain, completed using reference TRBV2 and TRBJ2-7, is EPEVTQTPSHQVTQMGQEVILRCVPISNHLYFYWYRQILGQKVEFLVSFYNNEISEKSEIFDDQFSVERPDGSNFTLKIRSTKLEDSAMYFCASRLTGFSSYEQYFGPGTRLTVT.

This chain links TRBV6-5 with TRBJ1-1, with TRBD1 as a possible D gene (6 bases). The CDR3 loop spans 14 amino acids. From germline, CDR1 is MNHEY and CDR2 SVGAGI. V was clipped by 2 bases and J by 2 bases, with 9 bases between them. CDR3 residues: CASSYRGGNTEAFF. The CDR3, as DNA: TGTGCCAGCAGTTACAGGGGGGGTAACACTGAAGCTTTCTTT.

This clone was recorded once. The CDR3 reads CASRRITGVGYGYTF. The DNA for the CDR3 is TGTGCCAGCAGGCGAATCACAGGGGTAGGCTATGGCTACACCTTC. This rearrangement joins TRBV28 to TRBJ1-2; 7 nucleotides match TRBD1. The germline gives CDR1 MDHEN, CDR2 SYDVKM. The V and J ends lost 6 bases and 4 bases, in that order; junction bases with no gene match: 11. The CDR3 is 15 residues long.

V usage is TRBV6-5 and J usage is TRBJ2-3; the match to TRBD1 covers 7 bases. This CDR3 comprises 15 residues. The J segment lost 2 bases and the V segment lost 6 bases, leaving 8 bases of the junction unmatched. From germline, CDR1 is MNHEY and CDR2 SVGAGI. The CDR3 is CASRTDRAITDTQYF. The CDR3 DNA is TGTGCCAGCAGAACCGACAGGGCTATCACAGATACGCAGTATTTT.